The next 13 T cell receptor beta chains were all read from a single sample in a study of cytomegalovirus exposure and HLA in healthy donors. TCRdb's table, derived via immunoSEQ multiplex PCR, lists solely in-frame clones and lacks some. Of about 120,000 clones listed, 85% to 90% are singletons. The material sequenced was PBMCs. These receptors all come from a young woman in good health and CMV-seropositive.

The rearrangement uses TRBV7-9 and TRBJ2-1; maybe TRBD1 (6 bases). Germline CDR1 SEHNR, CDR2 FQNEAQ (reference sequence). The CDR3 is 13 residues long. Trimming took off 8 bases at V and 9 bases at J, with 17 bases between the two ends. CDR3 nucleotide sequence: TGTGCCAGCTTAGATGATACAGGGAGTGAGCAGTTCTTC. It codes for CASLDDTGSEQFF. Together with reference TRBV7-9 and TRBJ2-1, the CDR3 gives the full variable domain: DTGVSQNPRHKITKRGQNVTFRCDPISEHNRLYWYRQTLGQGPEFLTYFQNEAQLEKSRLLSDRFSAERPKGSFSTLEIQRTEQGDSAMYLCASLDDTGSEQFFGPGTRLTVL.

The chain joins TRBV15 to TRBJ2-1; TRBD1 aligns across 7 bases. Germline CDR1 reads LNHNV; CDR2 reads YYDKDF (reference sequence). This CDR3 is built from 18 residues. Germline trimming cut 2 bases from V and 0 bases from J; bases unmatched to any gene: 10. The CDR3 here is CATSRSPGQLTSYNEQFF. As DNA, the CDR3 is TGTGCCACCAGCAGATCTCCGGGACAGCTGACCTCCTACAATGAGCAGTTCTTC.

This clone was seen only a few times. The chain joins TRBV7-2 to TRBJ1-2; the D gene is possibly TRBD1 (5 bases). V was clipped by 0 bases and J by 8 bases, with 13 bases between them. This CDR3 is built from 14 residues. Germline V gives CDR1 SGHTA, CDR2 FQGNSA. CDR3 DNA: TGTGCCAGCAGCTTAGCGAGGTGGCGGGACGGCTACACCTTC. Residues: CASSLARWRDGYTF.

This CDR3 is CAWSVDRGRAPLHF. The DNA of the CDR3 is TGTGCCTGGAGTGTGGACAGGGGGCGAGCACCCCTCCACTTT. The rearrangement joins TRBV30 to TRBJ1-6; 11 bases line up with TRBD1. This CDR3 contains 14 residues. With V trimmed by 0 bases and J by 11 bases, 3 bases remained unmatched. Germline CDR1 reads GTSNPN; CDR2 reads SVGIG (reference sequence).

The chain is built from TRBV2 and TRBJ1-5; no definite D call. The CDR3 has 14 amino acids. Trimming left V 2 bases short and J 0 bases short, with 5 bases between. Germline CDR1 and CDR2: SNHLY and FYNNEI. CDR3: CASSETHSNQPQHF. CDR3 DNA sequence: TGTGCCAGCAGTGAAACACATAGCAATCAGCCCCAGCATTTT. Based on the CDR3 plus reference TRBV2 and TRBJ1-5, the full variable domain is EPEVTQTPSHQVTQMGQEVILRCVPISNHLYFYWYRQILGQKVEFLVSFYNNEISEKSEIFDDQFSVERPDGSNFTLKIRSTKLEDSAMYFCASSETHSNQPQHFGDGTRLSIL.

This chain links TRBV5-8 with TRBJ2-1; 7 bases map to TRBD2. Trimming at V came to 4 bases and at J to 4 bases, leaving 8 bases not matched to a gene. Germline CDR1 and CDR2: SGHTS and YDEGEE. The CDR3 runs 15 residues. CDR3 DNA: TGTGCCAGCAGCCAAGCGGGGCGCCCTTACAATGAGCAGTTCTTC. This gives the protein CASSQAGRPYNEQFF.

The J gene is TRBJ2-2, the V gene TRBV27; 9 bases map to TRBD2. The CDR3 contains 17 residues. V lost 2 bases to trimming and J lost 6 bases; unmatched junction nucleotides: 10. Germline-derived CDR1 and CDR2 are MNHEY and SMNVEV (reference sequence). The CDR3 region has the DNA TGTGCCAGCAGTTTAGAGAGACTAGCGGCACGGGCCGGGGAGCTGTTTTTT. It specifies CASSLERLAARAGELFF.

This chain joins TRBV9 and TRBJ1-1, with a tentative D call TRBD1 (5 bases). V dropped 3 bases and J dropped 5 bases, with 14 bases sitting between them. The length of the CDR3 is 14 residues. Germline assignment: CDR1 SGDLS and CDR2 YYNGEE. The CDR3 loop is CASSAGPRGTEAFF. For the CDR3, the DNA is TGTGCCAGCAGCGCGGGACCCCGGGGGACTGAAGCTTTCTTT.

The rearrangement links TRBV11-3 to TRBJ2-1, with 10 bases matching TRBD1. Unmatched junction bases numbered 9, after V lost 2 bases and J lost 8 bases. The CDR3 runs to 16 residues. Germline values: CDR1 SGHNT, CDR2 YENEEA. CDR3 DNA sequence: TGTGCCAGCAGCTTAAGGCGGACAGGGGGTTTCGATGAGCAGTTCTTC. Residues: CASSLRRTGGFDEQFF.

This clone was seen only once. The V call is TRBV30, the J call TRBJ1-4; D is ambiguous. CDR1 and CDR2 (germline): GTSNPN, SVGIG (reference sequence). Trimming shortened V by 4 bases and J by 3 bases, and 9 bases separated the two germline ends. The CDR3 loop spans 13 amino acids. The CDR3 sequence is CAWNREANEKLFF. Here the CDR3 DNA reads TGTGCCTGGAACCGGGAGGCTAATGAAAAACTGTTTTTT.

V usage is TRBV6-6 and J usage is TRBJ1-2; 8 nucleotides match TRBD1. In germline, CDR1 is MNHNY, CDR2 SVGAGI (reference sequence). CDR3 length: 13 residues. V lost 5 bases to trimming and J lost 3 bases; unmatched junction nucleotides: 2. This chain's CDR3 is CASSETGDYGYTF. The CDR3 DNA is TGTGCCAGCAGTGAGACAGGGGACTATGGCTACACCTTC.

This clone was observed a few times. V is TRBV7-9 and J is TRBJ2-7, with 8 bases lining up with TRBD1. The CDR3 is 14 residues long. V lost 5 bases, J lost 0 bases, and 3 bases stayed unmatched. Germline CDR1 reads SEHNR; CDR2 reads FQNEAQ (reference sequence). The CDR3 reads CASSNRGSSYEQYF. CDR3 bases: TGTGCCAGCAGCAACAGGGGGAGCTCCTACGAGCAGTACTTC.

This clone appeared many times. The gene calls are TRBV15 and TRBJ1-4; D remains ambiguous. There are 15 residues in the CDR3. The V gene's germline CDR1 is LNHNV and CDR2 YYDKDF (reference sequence). The V end lost 3 bases, the J end lost 0 bases, and 8 bases lay between the germline ends. The CDR3 is CATSSKLATNEKLFF. In DNA form, the CDR3 reads TGTGCCACCAGCAGTAAACTGGCAACTAATGAAAAACTGTTTTTT.